Shown below are 26 T cell receptor beta chains from a single sample sequenced in a study of T cell repertoires in cytomegalovirus infection. TCRdb processed the reads anew with MiXCR; each CDR3 protein has one entry. Among 510,000 or so distinct CDR3 sequences listed, approximately 25% were seen once. The sequenced sample was PBMCs. The receptors originated from a human donor in good health (CMV status not recorded). Some clones in this sample may be carry-over from other donors' samples.

In its sample, this clonotype was seen many times. The chain carries TRBV7-2 and TRBJ1-2; no definite D call. V shed 5 bases and J shed 2 bases, with 15 bases lying between them. The V gene's germline CDR1 is SGHTA and CDR2 FQGNSA. This CDR3 has 15 amino acids. The CDR3 loop reads CASSRNHQTNYGYTF. CDR3 sequence (DNA): TGTGCCAGCAGCCGTAATCACCAGACGAACTATGGCTACACCTTC.

The chain employs TRBV27 and TRBJ2-7; 11 bases fit TRBD2. The CDR3 extends over 15 amino acids. Germline V lookup: CDR1 MNHEY, CDR2 SMNVEV (reference sequence). V lost 3 bases, J lost 4 bases, and 5 bases stayed unmatched. In nucleotides, the CDR3 is TGTGCCAGCAGTTTTACAGGACTAGCGGGTTACGAGCAGTACTTC. The encoded protein is CASSFTGLAGYEQYF.

This clonotype was observed a handful of times. The rearrangement uses TRBV5-8 and TRBJ1-1; the D is unclear. This CDR3 comprises 12 residues. V was cut by 3 bases and J by 5 bases, with 8 bases left in between. Germline-derived CDR1 and CDR2 are SGHTS and YDEGEE. CDR3 nucleotide sequence: TGTGCCAGCAGCTCCTTTCGTACTGAAGCTTTCTTT. This gives the protein CASSSFRTEAFF.

V is TRBV19 and J is TRBJ1-2; 7 bases line up with TRBD1. Germline CDR1 and CDR2: LNHDA and SQIVND (reference sequence). Trimming at V came to 6 bases and at J to 7 bases, leaving 11 bases not matched to a gene. The CDR3 contains 14 residues. In nucleotides, the CDR3 is TGTGCCAGTAGGGAGTTCGACAGGGAGGGTGGCTACACCTTC. Its translation is CASREFDREGGYTF.

This rearrangement joins TRBV12-3 or TRBV12-4 to TRBJ1-5; no firm D call. The CDR3 has 16 amino acids. Trimming left V 1 base short and J 0 bases short, with 10 bases between. DNA for the CDR3: TGTGCCAGCAGTTTAGGGTTAGGGTTTAGCAATCAGCCCCAGCATTTT. Translating it yields CASSLGLGFSNQPQHF.

This clonotype was counted many times. V and J are TRBV12-3 or TRBV12-4 and TRBJ1-5; D remains ambiguous. This CDR3 contains 14 residues. Deletions cut 1 base from V and 1 base from J, with 5 bases between. The CDR3 sequence is CASSLGPSNQPQHF. CDR3 in DNA: TGTGCCAGCAGTTTAGGACCCAGCAATCAGCCCCAGCATTTT.

J is TRBJ1-2 and V is TRBV29-1, with a possible D match to TRBD1 (5 bases). CDR1 is SQVTM and CDR2 is ANQGSEA in the germline V gene. V shed 4 bases and J shed 4 bases, with 16 bases lying between them. The CDR3 spans 14 residues. CDR3 sequence: CSVGLRGTGYGYTF. The CDR3, as DNA: TGCAGCGTTGGGTTAAGGGGAACAGGCTATGGCTACACCTTC.

This clonotype has only a few counts. The gene calls are TRBV6-5 and TRBJ1-5, with D uncertain. Trimming took off 6 bases at V and 4 bases at J, with 10 bases between the two ends. Germline values: CDR1 MNHEY, CDR2 SVGAGI. The CDR3 contains 13 residues. In nucleotides, the CDR3 is TGTGCCAGCAGCCACGGAGGAAATCAGCCCCAGCATTTT. This sequence encodes CASSHGGNQPQHF.

This clonotype was counted once. The CDR3, as DNA: TGTGCCAGCAGCCCCAGGTTCGTAGCGGGGACAGATACGCAGTATTTT. Translation: CASSPRFVAGTDTQYF. V is TRBV9 and J is TRBJ2-3; 8 bases are shared with TRBD2. Germline CDR1 reads SGDLS; CDR2 reads YYNGEE. J was trimmed by 3 bases and V by 4 bases; bases with no gene match: 10. The length of the CDR3 is 16 residues.

This clonotype was observed a few times. This chain uses TRBV12-5 with TRBJ2-1; 10 bases match TRBD1. Germline V gives CDR1 LGHNT, CDR2 FRNRAP. There are 17 residues in the CDR3. J was trimmed by 9 bases and V by 1 base; bases with no gene match: 12. The CDR3, as DNA: TGTGCTAGTGGTTTGGCACCGGGACAGGGGAGTATGGGTGAGCAGTTCTTC. Protein: CASGLAPGQGSMGEQFF.

The genes are TRBV7-9 and TRBJ1-5; D is uncertain. CDR1 and CDR2 from the germline V gene are SEHNR and FQNEAQ (reference sequence). The germline V and J ends were trimmed by 5 bases and 8 bases, with 16 bases remaining between them. This CDR3 has 14 amino acids. CDR3 region: CASSPGSAPEPQHF. CDR3 sequence (DNA): TGTGCCAGCAGCCCCGGAAGTGCCCCAGAGCCCCAGCATTTT. Looking up the rest from reference TRBV7-9 and TRBJ1-5 gives the full variable domain: DTGVSQNPRHKITKRGQNVTFRCDPISEHNRLYWYRQTLGQGPEFLTYFQNEAQLEKSRLLSDRFSAERPKGSFSTLEIQRTEQGDSAMYLCASSPGSAPEPQHFGDGTRLSIL.

The chain joins TRBV19 to TRBJ2-7; 9 bases map to TRBD2. Germline CDR1 LNHDA, CDR2 SQIVND (reference sequence). The ends lost 3 bases at V and 6 bases at J; junction bases unmatched: 6. The CDR3 spans 14 residues. The CDR3 loop reads CASSMVAGAPEQYF. As DNA, the CDR3 is TGTGCCAGTAGTATGGTAGCGGGAGCCCCCGAGCAGTACTTC.

The chain uses TRBV6-6 and TRBJ2-1; 8 bases align to TRBD2. The CDR3 is made up of 14 amino acids. The V gene's germline CDR1 is MNHNY and CDR2 SVGAGI (reference sequence). The V gene end was trimmed by 6 bases and the J gene end by 8 bases; junction bases not matched to a gene: 9. CDR3 sequence: CASRTGGPLDEQFF. The DNA of the CDR3 is TGTGCCAGCAGGACGGGAGGGCCTCTCGATGAGCAGTTCTTC.

V and J are TRBV6-6 and TRBJ1-4; TRBD1 is a possible D gene (5 bases). Germline assignment: CDR1 MNHNY and CDR2 SVGAGI (reference sequence). The CDR3 sequence is 13 residues long. Here the CDR3 reads CASEGPGNEKLFF. As DNA, the CDR3 is TGTGCTAGCGAGGGACCGGGGAATGAAAAACTGTTTTTT.

Note on this clonotype: A read error may produce the germline difference seen at one junction end. The chain uses TRBV7-2 and TRBJ2-2, with D maybe TRBD2 (6 bases). CDR3 length: 15 residues. Germline assignment: CDR1 SGHTA and CDR2 FQGNSA. CDR3 nucleotide sequence: TGTGCCAGCAGCCCGGGACTGGGGAACACCGGGGAGCTGCTTTTT. This codes for CASSPGLGNTGELLF.

V is TRBV7-2 and J is TRBJ2-1; a weak D match, TRBD2 (5 bases). V gave up 4 bases and J gave up 11 bases, with 9 bases separating them. Germline CDR1 is SGHTA and CDR2 is FQGNSA. This CDR3 contains 11 residues. CDR3 coding DNA: TGTGCCAGCAGCTCTCGGGGAAAGCAGTTCTTC. Translating it yields CASSSRGKQFF.

This clonotype showed up many times. The V and J genes are TRBV7-8 and TRBJ1-5, with D perhaps matching TRBD1 (5 bases). Deletions cut 0 bases from V and 0 bases from J, with 15 bases between. Germline CDR1 and CDR2: SGHVS and FQNEAQ. The CDR3 contains 18 residues. The CDR3 protein is CASSLAGVRRVSNQPQHF. DNA for the CDR3: TGTGCCAGCAGCTTAGCGGGGGTCAGAAGGGTTAGCAATCAGCCCCAGCATTTT.

The V call is TRBV19, the J call TRBJ1-3; D might be TRBD1 (5 bases). Germline V gene sequence: CDR1 LNHDA, CDR2 SQIVND (reference sequence). CDR3 size: 14 residues. The V end was cut by 6 bases, the J end by 2 bases, with 11 bases between. CDR3 region: CASSRDSTGNTIYF. CDR3 sequence (DNA): TGTGCCAGTAGCCGAGACAGCACTGGAAACACCATATATTTT.

This rearrangement joins TRBV5-6 to TRBJ1-1; the D is unclear. The V gene lost 0 bases and the J gene lost 3 bases, with 9 bases spanning the gap. Per germline, CDR1 SGHDT and CDR2 YYEEEE. The CDR3 contains 14 residues. CDR3 sequence: CASSLEVQHTEAFF. The CDR3 DNA follows: TGTGCCAGCAGCTTGGAGGTGCAACACACTGAAGCTTTCTTT. Looking up the rest from reference TRBV5-6 and TRBJ1-1 gives the full variable domain: DAGVTQSPTHLIKTRGQQVTLRCSPKSGHDTVSWYQQALGQGPQFIFQYYEEEERQRGNFPDRFSGHQFPNYSSELNVNALLLGDSALYLCASSLEVQHTEAFFGQGTRLTVV.

This clonotype has more than one count but fewer than ten. The chain recombines TRBV4-2 with TRBJ2-7, with 9 bases fitting TRBD2. The CDR3 has 14 amino acids. The J segment lost 5 bases and the V segment lost 3 bases, leaving 5 bases of the junction unmatched. CDR1 is LGHNA and CDR2 is YNFKEQ in the germline V gene. The CDR3 DNA follows: TGTGCCAGCAGCCAGGGGGGGACTAGCCACGAGCAGTACTTC. Its protein is CASSQGGTSHEQYF.

This clonotype was counted many times. The chain joins TRBV7-2 to TRBJ2-4; 10 nucleotides match TRBD1. The CDR3 runs to 15 residues. Germline V gene data show CDR1 as SGHTA and CDR2 as FQGNSA. Trimming cost V 4 bases and J 7 bases; bases outside gene matches: 7. The CDR3 reads CASSSRGDRGNIQYF. DNA for the CDR3: TGTGCCAGCAGCTCCAGGGGGGACAGGGGCAACATTCAGTACTTC.

The chain couples TRBV20-1 to TRBJ1-3, with 9 nucleotides matching TRBD1. V dropped 3 bases and J dropped 4; count of bases not matched to a gene: 1. The CDR3 runs 13 residues. The germline gives CDR1 DFQATT, CDR2 SNEGSKA (reference sequence). This CDR3 reads CSARDRGGNTIYF. The CDR3 DNA follows: TGCAGTGCTAGGGACAGGGGAGGAAACACCATATATTTT.

The chain joins TRBV6-2 or TRBV6-3 to TRBJ1-1; no reliable D call. Germline CDR1 MNHEY, CDR2 SVGEGT. This CDR3 has 13 residues. V was clipped by 1 base and J by 1 base, with 4 bases between them. In DNA form, the CDR3 reads TGTGCCAGCAGTTACTGGAGGAACACTGAAGCTTTCTTT. Encoded protein: CASSYWRNTEAFF.

This clonotype was recorded a few times. The rearrangement links TRBV20-1 to TRBJ2-7; 7 nucleotides line up with TRBD2. The CDR3 has 15 residues. V shed 0 bases, J shed 5 bases, and the junction held 10 bases outside the gene matches. The germline CDR1 and CDR2 sequences are DFQATT and SNEGSKA (reference sequence). The CDR3 loop reads CSARDPRSAGDEQYV. CDR3 nucleotides: TGCAGTGCTAGAGACCCCAGGTCGGCGGGGGACGAGCAGTACGTC.

This clonotype was observed a few times. This CDR3 reads CASSYSGTSYGEQFF. Here the CDR3 DNA reads TGTGCCAGCAGTTACTCAGGGACTAGCTACGGTGAGCAGTTCTTC. The chain has TRBV6-2 or TRBV6-3 and TRBJ2-1; 9 bases line up with TRBD2. V lost 0 bases and J lost 9; bases outside the gene matches: 6. Germline V gene lookup returns CDR1 MNHEY and CDR2 SVGEGT. The CDR3 is 15 amino acids.

This clonotype was observed at least ten times. V usage is TRBV7-2 and J usage is TRBJ1-2, with TRBD1 matching 9 bases. CDR3 length: 13 amino acids. The trim removed 6 bases at V and 3 bases at J, leaving 2 bases unmatched. In germline, CDR1 is SGHTA, CDR2 FQGNSA. Here the CDR3 DNA reads TGTGCCAGCAGTTGGGACAGGGACTATGGCTACACCTTC. Its translation is CASSWDRDYGYTF.